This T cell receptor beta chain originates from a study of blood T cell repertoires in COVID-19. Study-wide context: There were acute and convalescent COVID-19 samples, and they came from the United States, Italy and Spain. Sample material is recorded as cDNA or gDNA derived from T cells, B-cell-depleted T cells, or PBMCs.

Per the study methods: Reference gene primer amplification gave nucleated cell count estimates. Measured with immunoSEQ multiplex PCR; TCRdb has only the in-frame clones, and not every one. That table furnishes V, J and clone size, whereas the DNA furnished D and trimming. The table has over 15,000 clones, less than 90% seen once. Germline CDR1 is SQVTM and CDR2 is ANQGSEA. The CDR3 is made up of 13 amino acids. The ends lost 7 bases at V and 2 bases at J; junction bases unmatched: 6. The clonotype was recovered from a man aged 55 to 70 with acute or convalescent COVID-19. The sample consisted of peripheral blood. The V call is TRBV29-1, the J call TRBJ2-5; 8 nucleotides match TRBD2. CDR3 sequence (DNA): TGCAGCGATATTCGGGGGGGGCAAGAGACCCAGTACTTC. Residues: CSDIRGGQETQYF.